The sample holds one count of the clone carrying this T cell receptor (beta chain). The CDR3 is 15 amino acids. Germline CDR1 and CDR2: SGHDN and FVKESK. The trim removed 6 bases at V and 3 bases at J, leaving 4 bases unmatched. The data belong to a study of shared clonotypes between healthy human individuals. TCRdb keeps only in-frame clones here, not all; method: immunoSEQ multiplex PCR. The sample yields around 2.5 million clones, over 85% seen once. Sequencing input: naive CD4+ T cells from PBMCs. Sample subset: CD45RA+ positively selected. This sequence was found in a man between 18 and 29 years old in good health. Some clones in this sample may be carry-over from other donors' samples. The chain uses TRBV14 and TRBJ2-1; 11 bases agree with TRBD1. The CDR3, as DNA: TGTGCCAGCAGATACGGGACAGGGGGCTACAATGAGCAGTTCTTC. It is translated as CASRYGTGGYNEQFF. Full variable domain (outside the CDR3, taken from reference TRBV14 and TRBJ2-1): EAGVTQFPSHSVIEKGQTVTLRCDPISGHDNLYWYRRVMGKEIKFLLHFVKESKQDESGMPNNRFLAERTGGTYSTLKVQPAELEDSGVYFCASRYGTGGYNEQFFGPGTRLTVL.